This T cell receptor beta chain was observed in a study of blood T cells in healthy people across ages. Study results and limitations: Older age coincided with a roughly linear decline in TCR beta diversity per million T cells.

Primed by a sample-barcoded 5' primer and a J-beta primer mix, a second PCR proceeded for about 6 to 12 cycles. MiXCR was run by TCRdb on the 5' RACE reads, yielding one entry per CDR3 protein. The data hold about 1.5 million distinct CDR3 sequences, with roughly two fifths observed a single time. The table lists this clonotype with a few counts. As yet, its antigen is unknown. Sequenced sample: blood. The sequence was collected from a woman aged 18-29 years in good health.

The CDR3 reads CASSLEGRIGEQFF. Written as DNA, the CDR3 is TGTGCCAGCAGCTTAGAAGGAAGGATTGGTGAGCAGTTCTTC. The chain is built from TRBV7-2 and TRBJ2-1; D remains ambiguous. Trimming shortened V by 1 base and J by 9 bases, and 13 bases separated the two germline ends. The CDR3 is made up of 14 amino acids. Per the germline V gene, CDR1 is SGHTA and CDR2 is FQGNSA.